This T cell receptor beta chain comes out of a study of T-cell reconstitution after alpha-beta-depleted transplantation in children. Germline V gene lookup returns CDR1 WNHNN and CDR2 SYGVQD (reference sequence). V shed 4 bases and J 6 bases; nucleotides not matched to a gene: 14. The CDR3 length is 17 residues. Molecular barcoding with unique molecular identifiers was used for the TCRbeta library. TCRdb passed the PCR reads through MiXCR, listing each CDR3 protein once. Of nearly 400,000 distinct CDR3 sequences listed, 20% are singletons. The TCR sequence derives from a human donor who donated a stem cell graft to a child with acute myeloid leukemia. The rearrangement links TRBV10-1 to TRBJ2-1; TRBD2 aligns across 8 bases. The sequencing used PBMCs from the stem cell graft donor, collected from the stem cell graft. The CDR3 DNA follows: TGCGCCAGCAGTGGAGCTAGAAGCGGGAGATCGGGCAATGAGCAGTTCTTC. As protein: CASSGARSGRSGNEQFF.